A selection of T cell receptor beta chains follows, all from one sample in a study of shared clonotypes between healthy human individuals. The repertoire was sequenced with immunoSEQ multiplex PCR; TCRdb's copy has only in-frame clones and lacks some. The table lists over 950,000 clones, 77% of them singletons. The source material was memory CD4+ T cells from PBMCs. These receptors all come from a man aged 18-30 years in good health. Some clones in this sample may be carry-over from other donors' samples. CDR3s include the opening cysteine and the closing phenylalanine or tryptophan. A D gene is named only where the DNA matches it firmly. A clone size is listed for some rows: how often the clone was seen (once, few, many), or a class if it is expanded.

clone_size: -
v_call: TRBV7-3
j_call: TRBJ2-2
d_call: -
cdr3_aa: CASSLFGIGGTGELFF
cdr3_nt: TGTGCCAGCAGCTTATTCGGCATCGGGGGCACCGGGGAGCTGTTTTTT

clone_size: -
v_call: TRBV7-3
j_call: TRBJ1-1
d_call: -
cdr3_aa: CASSAGHQTNTEAFF
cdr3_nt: TGTGCCAGCAGCGCGGGACATCAGACAAACACTGAAGCTTTCTTT

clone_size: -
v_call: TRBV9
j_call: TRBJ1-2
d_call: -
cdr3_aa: CASSPQRQGLTYGYTF
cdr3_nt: TGTGCCAGCAGCCCCCAACGGCAGGGGTTGACCTATGGCTACACCTTC

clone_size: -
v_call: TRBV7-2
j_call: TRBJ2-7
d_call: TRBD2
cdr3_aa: CASSLLSMRESPYEQYF
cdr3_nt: TGTGCCAGCAGCTTATTATCCATGCGGGAGTCTCCCTACGAGCAGTACTTC

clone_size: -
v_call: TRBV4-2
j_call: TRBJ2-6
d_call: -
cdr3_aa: CASSQILDGSGANVLTF
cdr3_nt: TGTGCCAGCAGCCAAATCTTAGACGGCTCTGGGGCCAACGTCCTGACTTTC

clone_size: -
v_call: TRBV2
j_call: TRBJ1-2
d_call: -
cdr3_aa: CATMDSTFSYGYTF
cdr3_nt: TGTGCCACCATGGACAGCACCTTTTCCTATGGCTACACCTTC

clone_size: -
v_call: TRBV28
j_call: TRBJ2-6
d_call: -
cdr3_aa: CASSLSTGANVLTF
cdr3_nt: TGTGCCAGCAGTTTAAGTACTGGGGCCAACGTCCTGACTTTC

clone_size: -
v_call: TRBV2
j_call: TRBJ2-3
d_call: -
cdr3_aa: CASSAQGGTDTQYF
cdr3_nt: TGTGCCAGCAGTGCGCAGGGAGGCACAGATACGCAGTATTTT

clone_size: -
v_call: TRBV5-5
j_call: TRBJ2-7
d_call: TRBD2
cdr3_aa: CASSPQIRAGGYEQYF
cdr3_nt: TGTGCCAGCAGCCCCCAGATCCGGGCGGGAGGGTACGAGCAGTACTTC

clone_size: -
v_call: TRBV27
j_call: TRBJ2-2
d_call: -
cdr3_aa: CASSLWGPGELFF
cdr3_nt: TGTGCCAGCAGTTTATGGGGTCCCGGGGAGCTGTTTTTT

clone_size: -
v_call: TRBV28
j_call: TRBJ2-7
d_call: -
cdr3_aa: CASARWHSVSYEQYF
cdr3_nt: TGTGCCAGTGCCCGGTGGCACAGTGTCTCCTACGAGCAGTACTTC

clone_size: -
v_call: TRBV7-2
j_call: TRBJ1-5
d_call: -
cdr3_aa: CASSLGGISNQPQHF
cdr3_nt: TGTGCCAGCAGCTTAGGAGGGATAAGCAATCAGCCCCAGCATTTT

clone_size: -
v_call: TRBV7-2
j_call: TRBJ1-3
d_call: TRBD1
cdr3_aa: CASSWGQSGNTIYF
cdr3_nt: TGTGCCAGCAGTTGGGGACAGTCTGGAAACACCATATATTTT

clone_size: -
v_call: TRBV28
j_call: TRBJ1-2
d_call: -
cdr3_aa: CASSTRTVAQHGYTF
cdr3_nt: TGTGCCAGCAGTACCAGGACGGTGGCTCAGCATGGCTACACCTTC

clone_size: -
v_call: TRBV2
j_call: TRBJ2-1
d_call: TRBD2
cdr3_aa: CASSEELAGSQFF
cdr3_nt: TGTGCCAGCAGTGAAGAACTAGCGGGTTCGCAGTTCTTC

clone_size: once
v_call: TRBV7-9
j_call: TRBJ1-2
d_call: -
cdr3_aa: CAGLGQAGGYTF
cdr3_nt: TGTGCCGGCCTAGGGCAGGCGGGAGGCTACACCTTC

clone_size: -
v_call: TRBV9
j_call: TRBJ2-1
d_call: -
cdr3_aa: CASSNTGRHEQFF
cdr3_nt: TGTGCCAGCAGCAATACAGGGAGACACGAGCAGTTCTTC

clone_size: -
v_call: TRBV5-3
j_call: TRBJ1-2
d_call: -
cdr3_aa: CARSWSWGGYTF
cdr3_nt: TGTGCCAGAAGCTGGAGCTGGGGTGGCTACACCTTC

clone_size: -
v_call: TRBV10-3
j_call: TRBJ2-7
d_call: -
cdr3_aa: CAISDGTLGAYEQYF
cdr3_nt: TGTGCCATCAGTGACGGGACCCTAGGGGCCTACGAGCAGTACTTC

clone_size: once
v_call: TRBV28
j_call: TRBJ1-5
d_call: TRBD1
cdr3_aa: CASRTAGGRNQPQHF
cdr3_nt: TGTGCCAGCCGTACCGCAGGGGGACGCAATCAGCCCCAGCATTTT

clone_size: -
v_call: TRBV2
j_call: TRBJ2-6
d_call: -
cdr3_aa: CASSDQRANVLTF
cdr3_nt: TGTGCCAGCAGTGATCAGAGGGCCAACGTCCTGACTTTC

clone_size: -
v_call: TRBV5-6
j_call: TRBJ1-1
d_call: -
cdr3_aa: CASSLGGAPVAEAFF
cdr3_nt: TGTGCCAGCAGCTTGGGCGGGGCGCCGGTCGCTGAAGCTTTCTTT

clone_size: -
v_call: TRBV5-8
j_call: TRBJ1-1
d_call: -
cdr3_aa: CASSPWGAPENTEAFF
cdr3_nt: TGTGCCAGCAGCCCCTGGGGGGCACCAGAGAACACTGAAGCTTTCTTT

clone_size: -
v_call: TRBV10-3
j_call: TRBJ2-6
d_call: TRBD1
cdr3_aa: CAISPIDRGEANVLTF
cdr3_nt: TGTGCCATCAGCCCCATAGACAGGGGTGAAGCCAACGTCCTGACTTTC

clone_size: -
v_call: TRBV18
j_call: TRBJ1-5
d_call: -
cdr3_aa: CASSPSRDTGQHF
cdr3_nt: TGTGCCAGCTCACCAAGCCGGGACACTGGCCAGCATTTT

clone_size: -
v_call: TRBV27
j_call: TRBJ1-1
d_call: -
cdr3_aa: CASSPPLGAKGAEAFF
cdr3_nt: TGTGCCAGCAGCCCCCCCCTAGGGGCCAAGGGGGCTGAAGCTTTCTTT

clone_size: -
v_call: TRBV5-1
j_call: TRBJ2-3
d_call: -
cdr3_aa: CASSLAQDTQYF
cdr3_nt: TGCGCCAGCAGCTTGGCCCAGGATACGCAGTATTTT

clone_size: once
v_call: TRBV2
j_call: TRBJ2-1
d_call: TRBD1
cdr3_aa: CASSVRGQGANEQFF
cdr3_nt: TGTGCCAGCAGTGTGAGGGGACAGGGGGCCAATGAGCAGTTCTTC

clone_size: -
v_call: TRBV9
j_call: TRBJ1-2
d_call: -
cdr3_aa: CASSSSLPAGTNYGYTF
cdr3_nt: TGTGCCAGCAGCTCAAGTCTCCCGGCGGGGACTAACTATGGCTACACCTTC

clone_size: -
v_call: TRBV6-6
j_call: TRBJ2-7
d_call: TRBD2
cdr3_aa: CASIPAAGRVGEQYF
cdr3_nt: TGTGCCAGCATTCCCGCAGCGGGAAGGGTCGGCGAGCAGTACTTC

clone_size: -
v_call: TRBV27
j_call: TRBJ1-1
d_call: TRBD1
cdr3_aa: CASSSLRGGRTAFF
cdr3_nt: TGTGCCAGCAGTTCCCTCAGGGGGGGACGTACAGCTTTCTTT

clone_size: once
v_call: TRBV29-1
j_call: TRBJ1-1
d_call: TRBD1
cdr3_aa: CSVAAGGAGAFF
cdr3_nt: TGCAGCGTTGCCGCAGGGGGCGCGGGTGCTTTCTTT

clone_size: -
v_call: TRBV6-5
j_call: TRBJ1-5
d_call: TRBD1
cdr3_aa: CASSLGQGGQPQHF
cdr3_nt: TGTGCCAGCAGTCTCGGACAGGGTGGGCAGCCCCAGCATTTT

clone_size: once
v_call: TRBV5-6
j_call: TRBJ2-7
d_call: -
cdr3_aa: CASSLEGSAAQSYEQYF
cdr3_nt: TGTGCCAGCAGCTTGGAGGGTTCGGCAGCCCAATCCTACGAGCAGTACTTC

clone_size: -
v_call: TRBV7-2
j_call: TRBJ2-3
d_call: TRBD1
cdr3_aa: CASSFLGQGASDTQYF
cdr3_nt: TGTGCCAGCAGCTTTTTAGGACAGGGGGCTTCGGATACGCAGTATTTT

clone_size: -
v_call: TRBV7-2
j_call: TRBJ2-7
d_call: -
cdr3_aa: CASSLVRGASYEQYF
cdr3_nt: TGTGCCAGCAGCTTAGTCCGGGGGGCCTCCTACGAGCAGTACTTC

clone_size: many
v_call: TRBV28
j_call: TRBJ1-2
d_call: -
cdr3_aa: CASSLEDAKPHGYTF
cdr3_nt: TGTGCCAGCAGTTTAGAGGACGCTAAGCCCCATGGCTACACCTTC

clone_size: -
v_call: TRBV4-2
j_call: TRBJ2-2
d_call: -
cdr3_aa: CASSLEKGLTGELFF
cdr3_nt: TGTGCCAGCAGCTTGGAAAAGGGTCTCACCGGGGAGCTGTTTTTT

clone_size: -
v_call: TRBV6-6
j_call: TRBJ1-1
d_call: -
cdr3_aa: CASSWGWKAFF
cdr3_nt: TGTGCCAGCAGTTGGGGGTGGAAAGCTTTCTTT

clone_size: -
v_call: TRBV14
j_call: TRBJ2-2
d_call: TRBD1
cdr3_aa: CASSPGQGKLFF
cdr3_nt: TGTGCCAGCAGCCCCGGACAGGGGAAGCTGTTTTTT

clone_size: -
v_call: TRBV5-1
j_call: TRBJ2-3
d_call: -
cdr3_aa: CASSFISSTDTQYF
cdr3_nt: TGCGCCAGCAGCTTCATATCTAGCACAGATACGCAGTATTTT

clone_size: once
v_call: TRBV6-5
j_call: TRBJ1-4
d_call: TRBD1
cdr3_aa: CASSAGTGDVGKLFF
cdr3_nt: TGTGCCAGCAGCGCCGGGACAGGGGACGTAGGAAAACTGTTTTTT

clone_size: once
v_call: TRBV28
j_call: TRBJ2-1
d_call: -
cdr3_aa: CASSLGNEQFF
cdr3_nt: TGTGCCAGCAGTTTGGGCAATGAGCAGTTCTTC

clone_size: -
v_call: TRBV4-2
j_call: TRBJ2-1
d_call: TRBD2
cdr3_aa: CASSQGTSGRVTSYNEQFF
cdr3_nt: TGTGCCAGCAGCCAAGGGACTAGCGGGAGGGTCACCTCCTACAATGAGCAGTTCTTC

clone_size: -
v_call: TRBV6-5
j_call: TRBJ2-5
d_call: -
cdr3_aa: CASSLGSYGEGPQYF
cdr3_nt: TGTGCCAGCAGTCTTGGGTCCTACGGCGAGGGGCCCCAGTACTTC

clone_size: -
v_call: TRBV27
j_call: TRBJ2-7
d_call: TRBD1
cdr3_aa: CASSKTGEYEQYF
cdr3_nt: TGTGCCAGCAGCAAAACAGGGGAGTACGAGCAGTACTTC

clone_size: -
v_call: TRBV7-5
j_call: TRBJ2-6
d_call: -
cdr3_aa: CVRSPQEQGAGANVLTF
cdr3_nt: TGTGTCAGAAGCCCCCAGGAACAGGGGGCAGGGGCCAACGTCCTGACTTTC

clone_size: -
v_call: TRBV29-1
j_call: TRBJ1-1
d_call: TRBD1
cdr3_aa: CSVAGQENTEAFF
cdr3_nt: TGCAGCGTTGCCGGACAGGAGAACACTGAAGCTTTCTTT

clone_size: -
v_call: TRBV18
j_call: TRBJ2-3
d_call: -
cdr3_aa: CASSYWTDTDTQYF
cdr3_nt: TGTGCCAGCTCATACTGGACAGACACAGATACGCAGTATTTT

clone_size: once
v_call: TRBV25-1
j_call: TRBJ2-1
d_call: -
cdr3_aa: CASSEFSGSSYNEQFF
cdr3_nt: TGTGCCAGCAGTGAATTTTCAGGGAGCTCCTACAATGAGCAGTTCTTC

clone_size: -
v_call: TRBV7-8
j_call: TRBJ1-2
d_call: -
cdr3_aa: CASSLSGTDYGYTF
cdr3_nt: TGTGCCAGCAGCTTATCCGGGACTGACTATGGCTACACCTTC

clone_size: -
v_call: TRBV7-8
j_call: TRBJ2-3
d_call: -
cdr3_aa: CASSLLGDTQYF
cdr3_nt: TGTGCCAGCAGCCTCCTGGGCGATACGCAGTATTTT

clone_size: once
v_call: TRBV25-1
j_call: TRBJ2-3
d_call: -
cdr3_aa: CASSEQGSTDTQYF
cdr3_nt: TGTGCCAGCAGTGAACAGGGAAGCACAGATACGCAGTATTTT

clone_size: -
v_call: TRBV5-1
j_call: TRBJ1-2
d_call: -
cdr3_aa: CASSLRPGKKAGGYTF
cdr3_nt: TGCGCCAGCAGCCTACGTCCCGGGAAAAAGGCTGGTGGCTACACCTTC

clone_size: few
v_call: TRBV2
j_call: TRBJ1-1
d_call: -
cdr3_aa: CASSEVQGGSTEAFF
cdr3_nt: TGTGCCAGCAGTGAAGTACAGGGTGGGTCCACTGAAGCTTTCTTT

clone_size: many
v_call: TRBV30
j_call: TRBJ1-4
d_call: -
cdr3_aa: CAWSASRTSTNEKLFF
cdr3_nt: TGTGCCTGGAGTGCCTCGAGGACGTCAACTAATGAAAAACTGTTTTTT

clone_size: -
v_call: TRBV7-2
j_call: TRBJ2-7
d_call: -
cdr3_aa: CASSLEGGVRSYEQYF
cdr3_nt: TGTGCCAGCAGCTTAGAAGGGGGAGTGAGGTCCTACGAGCAGTACTTC

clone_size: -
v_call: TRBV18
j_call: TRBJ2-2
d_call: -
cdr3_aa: CASSPPGVGTGELFF
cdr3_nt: TGTGCCAGCTCACCCCCCGGGGTCGGCACCGGGGAGCTGTTTTTT

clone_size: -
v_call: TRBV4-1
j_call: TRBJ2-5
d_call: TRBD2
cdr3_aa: CASSQAITLTGLAGGQQETQYF
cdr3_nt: TGCGCCAGCAGCCAAGCTATCACCCTGACGGGACTAGCGGGGGGACAACAAGAGACCCAGTACTTC

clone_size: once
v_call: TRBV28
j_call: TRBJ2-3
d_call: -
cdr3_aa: CASTAQDTQYF
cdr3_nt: TGTGCCAGCACCGCCCAAGATACGCAGTATTTT